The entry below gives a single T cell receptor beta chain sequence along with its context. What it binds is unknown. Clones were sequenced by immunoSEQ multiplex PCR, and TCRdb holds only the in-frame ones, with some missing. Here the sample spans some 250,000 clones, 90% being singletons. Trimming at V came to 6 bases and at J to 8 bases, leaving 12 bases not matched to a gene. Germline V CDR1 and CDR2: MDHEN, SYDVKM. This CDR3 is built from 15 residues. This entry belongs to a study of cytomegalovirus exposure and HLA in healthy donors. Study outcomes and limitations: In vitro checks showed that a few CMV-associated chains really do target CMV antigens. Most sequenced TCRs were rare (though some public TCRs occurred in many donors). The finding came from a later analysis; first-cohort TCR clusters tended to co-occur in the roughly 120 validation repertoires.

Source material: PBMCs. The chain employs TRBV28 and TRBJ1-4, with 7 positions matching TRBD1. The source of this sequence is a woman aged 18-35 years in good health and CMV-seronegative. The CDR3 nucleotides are TGTGCCAGCAGCACTAGACAGGGAGGACGAGAAAAACTGTTTTTT. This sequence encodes CASSTRQGGREKLFF.